These T cell receptor beta chains were read from a single sample in a study of regulatory and conventional T cells in RAG deficiency. The table came from immunoSEQ multiplex PCR; TCRdb's copy has only in-frame clones and leaves some out. This sample has about 6,100 clones, with 85% to 95% found just once. The sequenced material came from CD8+ T cells sorted from blood. The receptors here all came from a human donor with RAG deficiency presenting as severe combined immunodeficiency. CDR3s include the opening cysteine and the closing phenylalanine or tryptophan. A D gene is named only where the DNA matches it firmly. A row's size may be missing; if present it is once, few, many or a size class.

v_call	j_call	d_call	clone_size	cdr3_aa	cdr3_nt
TRBV27	TRBJ1-1	.	.	CASRWRSGTEAFF	TGTGCCAGCAGATGGAGATCGGGAACTGAAGCTTTCTTT
TRBV4-3	TRBJ2-2	.	few	CASSQGWGTGELFF	TGCGCCAGCAGCCAAGGCTGGGGCACCGGGGAGCTGTTTTTT
TRBV27	TRBJ2-7	TRBD1	.	CASSPGTGFYEQYF	TGTGCCAGCAGCCCCGGGACAGGGTTCTACGAGCAGTACTTC
TRBV5-4	TRBJ2-5	.	.	CASSFRQIQETQYF	TGTGCCAGCAGCTTCAGGCAGATCCAAGAGACCCAGTACTTC
TRBV7-2	TRBJ2-7	.	.	CASTLGAYEQYF	TGTGCCAGCACCCTAGGCGCCTACGAGCAGTACTTC
TRBV19	TRBJ2-1	.	.	CAAATGNSYNEQFF	TGTGCCGCAGCAACAGGTAACTCCTACAATGAGCAGTTCTTC
TRBV27	TRBJ2-7	TRBD2	.	CASSLGLAGYEQYF	TGTGCCAGCAGTTTGGGACTAGCGGGCTACGAGCAGTACTTC
TRBV27	TRBJ2-2	.	.	CASSPSYANTGELFF	TGTGCCAGCAGTCCCTCCTACGCGAACACCGGGGAGCTGTTTTTT
TRBV5-6	TRBJ2-2	.	.	CASSFYGTGELFF	TGTGCCAGCAGCTTCTACGGCACCGGGGAGCTGTTTTTT
TRBV28	TRBJ2-1	.	.	CASSDPGEQFF	TGTGCCAGCAGTGACCCGGGTGAGCAGTTCTTC
TRBV7-8	TRBJ2-2	TRBD1	.	CASRIRDRGIGGELFF	TGTGCCAGCAGGATCCGGGACAGGGGGATTGGCGGGGAGCTGTTTTTT
TRBV28	TRBJ2-7	TRBD2	.	CASSLGLTYEQYF	TGTGCCAGCAGTTTGGGACTAACCTACGAGCAGTACTTC
TRBV2	TRBJ2-7	TRBD1	once	CASSGQGPYEQYF	TGTGCCAGCAGTGGACAGGGGCCCTACGAGCAGTACTTC
TRBV9	TRBJ1-2	TRBD1	.	CASSADQTGMIAYTF	TGTGCCAGCAGCGCAGACCAGACAGGGATGATCGCCTACACCTTC
TRBV7-9	TRBJ2-3	TRBD1	.	CASSPRTGMITDTQYF	TGTGCCAGCAGCCCCAGGACAGGGATGATCACAGATACGCAGTATTTT
TRBV9	TRBJ2-1	.	.	CASSVVDYNEQFF	TGTGCCAGCAGCGTAGTCGACTACAATGAGCAGTTCTTC
TRBV19	TRBJ2-1	.	.	CASGDPPGSNEQFF	TGTGCCAGTGGGGACCCCCCGGGCTCGAATGAGCAGTTCTTC
TRBV2	TRBJ2-3	.	.	CASSEGTDYTDTQYF	TGTGCCAGCAGTGAAGGGACTGATTACACAGATACGCAGTATTTT
TRBV28	TRBJ1-1	.	.	CASSRDTTEAFF	TGTGCCAGCAGTCGGGATACCACTGAAGCTTTCTTT
TRBV28	TRBJ1-2	.	.	CASSLGGYGYTF	TGTGCCAGCAGTTTAGGGGGCTATGGCTACACCTTC
TRBV5-4	TRBJ2-3	.	.	CASIDRSSDTQYF	TGTGCCAGCATAGATCGCTCATCGGATACGCAGTATTTT
TRBV7-9	TRBJ2-5	.	.	CASSLAGVQETQYF	TGTGCCAGCAGCTTAGCAGGGGTCCAAGAGACCCAGTACTTC
TRBV27	TRBJ2-7	.	.	CASSRPRGEQYF	TGTGCCAGCAGCCGCCCGAGGGGCGAGCAGTACTTC
TRBV29-1	TRBJ2-6	TRBD1	.	CSAGDRGRSGANVLTF	TGCAGCGCCGGGGACAGGGGGCGTTCTGGGGCCAACGTCCTGACTTTC
TRBV10-3	TRBJ2-7	.	.	CAISESREQYF	TGTGCCATCAGTGAGTCGAGGGAGCAGTACTTC
TRBV27	TRBJ2-7	.	once	CASSFGRSYEQYF	TGTGCCAGCAGTTTCGGACGGTCCTACGAGCAGTACTTC
TRBV29-1	TRBJ2-3	TRBD2	.	CSVEGGVNTDTQYF	TGCAGCGTTGAGGGGGGGGTCAACACAGATACGCAGTATTTT
TRBV4-1	TRBJ2-7	.	.	CASSLGKHEQYF	TGCGCCAGCAGCTTAGGGAAACACGAGCAGTACTTC
TRBV4-2	TRBJ2-7	.	.	CASSQDGYEQYF	TGTGCCAGCAGCCAAGACGGGTACGAGCAGTACTTC
TRBV6-5	TRBJ2-7	TRBD1	.	CASTTGGEQYF	TGTGCCAGCACTACAGGGGGCGAGCAGTACTTC
TRBV4-3	TRBJ2-3	TRBD2	.	CASSQDTGGFTDTQYF	TGCGCCAGCAGCCAAGATACCGGGGGGTTCACAGATACGCAGTATTTT
TRBV5-8	TRBJ2-5	.	once	CASSLDKYQETQYF	TGTGCCAGCAGCTTGGACAAGTACCAAGAGACCCAGTACTTC
TRBV7-9	TRBJ2-7	.	.	CASSLVIAKGEQYF	TGTGCCAGCAGCTTAGTGATAGCGAAGGGCGAGCAGTACTTC
TRBV11-2	TRBJ2-7	TRBD1	.	CASSLGTGTYEQYF	TGTGCCAGCAGCTTGGGGACAGGGACCTACGAGCAGTACTTC
TRBV4-1	TRBJ1-2	TRBD1	.	CASSHRTGGAHYGYTF	TGCGCCAGCAGCCATCGGACAGGGGGCGCGCACTATGGCTACACCTTC
TRBV4-2	TRBJ2-1	.	.	CASSTLSSYNEQFF	TGTGCCAGCAGCACACTGAGCTCCTACAATGAGCAGTTCTTC